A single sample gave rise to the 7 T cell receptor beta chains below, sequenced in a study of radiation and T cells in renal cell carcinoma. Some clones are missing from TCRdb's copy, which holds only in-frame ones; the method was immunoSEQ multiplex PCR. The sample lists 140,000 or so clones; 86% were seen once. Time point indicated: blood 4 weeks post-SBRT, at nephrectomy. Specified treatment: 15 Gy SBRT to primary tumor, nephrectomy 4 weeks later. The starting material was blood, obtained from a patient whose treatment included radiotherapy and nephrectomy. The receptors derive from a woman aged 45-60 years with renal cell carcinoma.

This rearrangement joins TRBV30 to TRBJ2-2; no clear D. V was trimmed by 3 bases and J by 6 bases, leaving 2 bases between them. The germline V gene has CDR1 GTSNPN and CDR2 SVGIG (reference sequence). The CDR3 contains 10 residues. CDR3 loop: CAWRPGELFF. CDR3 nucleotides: TGTGCCTGGAGGCCCGGGGAGCTGTTTTTT. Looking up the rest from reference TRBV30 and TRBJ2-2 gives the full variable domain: SQTIHQWPATLVQPVGSPLSLECTVEGTSNPNLYWYRQAAGRGLQLLFYSVGIGQISSEVPQNLSASRPQDRQFILSSKKLLLSDSGFYLCAWRPGELFFGEGSRLTVL.

The DNA of the CDR3 is TGTGCCTGGAGTGTCGAGGGATTAACTGAAGCTTTCTTT. Amino acids: CAWSVEGLTEAFF. The genes are TRBV30 and TRBJ1-1; unclear D gene. Germline V gene lookup returns CDR1 GTSNPN and CDR2 SVGIG (reference sequence). With 0 bases removed from V and 5 bases from J, the gap between germline ends came to 10 bases. This CDR3 spans 13 amino acids.

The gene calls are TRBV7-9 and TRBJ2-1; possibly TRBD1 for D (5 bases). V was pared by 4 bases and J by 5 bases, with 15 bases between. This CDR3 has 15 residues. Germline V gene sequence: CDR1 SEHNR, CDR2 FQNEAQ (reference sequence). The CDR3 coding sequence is TGTGCCAGCAGCTCGACGACGCGACAGAACAATGAGCAGTTCTTC. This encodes CASSSTTRQNNEQFF.

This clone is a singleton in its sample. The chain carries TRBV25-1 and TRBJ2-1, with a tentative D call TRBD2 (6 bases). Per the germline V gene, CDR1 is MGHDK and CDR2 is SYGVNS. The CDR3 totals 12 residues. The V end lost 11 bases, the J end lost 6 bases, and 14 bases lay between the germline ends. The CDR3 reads CACGKTPNEQFF. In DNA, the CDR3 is TGTGCCTGCGGGAAAACGCCCAATGAGCAGTTCTTC.

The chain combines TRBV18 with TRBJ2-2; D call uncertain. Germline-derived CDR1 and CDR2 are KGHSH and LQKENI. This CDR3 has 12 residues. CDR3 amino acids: CGTSANTGELFF. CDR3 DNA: TGTGGGACGTCCGCGAACACCGGGGAGCTGTTTTTT.

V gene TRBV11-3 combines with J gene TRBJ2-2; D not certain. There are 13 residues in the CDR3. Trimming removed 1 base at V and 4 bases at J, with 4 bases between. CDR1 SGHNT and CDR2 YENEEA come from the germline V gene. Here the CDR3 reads CASSLGPTGELFF. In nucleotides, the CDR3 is TGTGCCAGCAGCTTAGGGCCCACCGGGGAGCTGTTTTTT.

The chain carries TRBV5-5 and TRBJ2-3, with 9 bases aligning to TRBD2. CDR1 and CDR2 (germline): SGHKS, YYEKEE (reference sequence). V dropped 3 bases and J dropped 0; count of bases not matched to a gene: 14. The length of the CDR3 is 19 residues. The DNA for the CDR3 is TGTGCCAGCAGCTCATGGAGGTCGGGTAGCGGGGGCAGCACAGATACGCAGTATTTT. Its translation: CASSSWRSGSGGSTDTQYF.